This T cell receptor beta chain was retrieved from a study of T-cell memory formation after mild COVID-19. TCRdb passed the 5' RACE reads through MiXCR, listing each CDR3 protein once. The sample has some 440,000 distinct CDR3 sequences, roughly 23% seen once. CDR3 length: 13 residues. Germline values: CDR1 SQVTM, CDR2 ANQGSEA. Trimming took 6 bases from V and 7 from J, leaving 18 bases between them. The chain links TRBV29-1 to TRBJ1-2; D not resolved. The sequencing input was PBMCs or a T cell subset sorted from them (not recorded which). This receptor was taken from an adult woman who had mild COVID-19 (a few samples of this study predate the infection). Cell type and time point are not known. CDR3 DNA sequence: TGCAGCGTCCCCATGAGGACTAAAGGTGGCTACACCTTC. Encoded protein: CSVPMRTKGGYTF.